Shown below are 30 T cell receptor beta chains from a single sample sequenced in a study of human T cells and chemical hapten exposure. Time point described: patch test 3, about 24 weeks after DPC sensitization. This sample's treatment: therapeutic diphenylcyclopropenone sensitization with weekly scalp DPC. TCRdb re-derived calls from the RACE reads in MiXCR, one entry per CDR3 protein. The table has approximately 71,000 distinct CDR3 sequences, around 10% seen once. The specimen comprised whole blood, sampled in connection with sensitization to the hapten diphenylcyclopropenone (DPC). These receptors were collected from a woman in her forties or fifties with alopecia areata. Some clones in this sample may be carry-over from other donors' samples.

At least ten counts were recorded for this clonotype. The gene calls are TRBV6-5 and TRBJ1-5; 10 positions match TRBD1. The CDR3 totals 15 residues. The ends lost 6 bases at V and 4 bases at J; junction bases unmatched: 6. CDR1 is MNHEY, CDR2 SVGAGI, per germline. The CDR3 DNA follows: TGTGCCAGCAGAAGGGACAGGGGAATGAATCAGCCCCAGCATTTT. It translates to CASRRDRGMNQPQHF.

V and J are TRBV7-6 and TRBJ2-1; 8 bases fit TRBD2. Germline values: CDR1 SGHVS, CDR2 FNYEAQ. This CDR3 is 16 amino acids long. The V segment lost 5 bases and the J segment 6 bases; nucleotides outside the gene matches: 12. The CDR3, as DNA: TGTGCCAGCAGCGCCCCCGGGGGCGGGAGGTCCAATGAGCAGTTCTTC. Its protein is CASSAPGGGRSNEQFF.

This clonotype came up a few times. The J gene is TRBJ1-2, the V gene TRBV29-1, with a tentative D call TRBD1 (5 bases). From germline, CDR1 is SQVTM and CDR2 ANQGSEA. The ends were cut back, 4 bases at V and 6 bases at J, with 12 bases in the middle. The length of the CDR3 is 12 residues. CDR3 protein: CSVVAGGHGYTF. Here the CDR3 DNA reads TGCAGCGTTGTGGCTGGGGGTCATGGCTACACCTTC.

This clonotype was recorded a few times. The V call is TRBV20-1, the J call TRBJ2-2; TRBD2 aligns across 14 bases. CDR1 DFQATT and CDR2 SNEGSKA come from the germline V gene (reference sequence). The CDR3 consists of 19 residues. V was pared by 6 bases and J by 1 base, with 13 bases of the junction left unmatched. The CDR3 sequence is CSAAPPGGLAGVNTGELFF. In DNA, the CDR3 is TGCAGTGCCGCCCCTCCCGGGGGACTAGCGGGGGTGAACACCGGGGAGCTGTTTTTT.

The chain uses TRBV6-2 or TRBV6-3 and TRBJ1-6; no firm D call. The V end was cut by 2 bases, the J end by 0 bases, with 8 bases between. This CDR3 is 16 amino acids long. Germline V lookup: CDR1 MNHEY, CDR2 SVGEGT. CDR3 residues: CASSYLRSSYNSPLHF. In DNA form, the CDR3 reads TGTGCCAGCAGTTACCTGCGGAGCTCCTATAATTCACCCCTCCACTTT.

V and J are TRBV28 and TRBJ2-7; 9 nucleotides line up with TRBD1. V shed 5 bases, J shed 6 bases, and the junction held 8 bases outside the gene matches. Germline V CDR1 and CDR2: MDHEN, SYDVKM. CDR3 length: 14 amino acids. The CDR3 sequence is CASSPGTGKIEQYF. The CDR3 region has the DNA TGTGCCAGCAGTCCCGGGACAGGGAAGATCGAGCAGTACTTC.

About this clonotype: Mismatch with germline at one junction end may stem from a read error. The J gene is TRBJ2-1, the V gene TRBV5-1; a possible D gene is TRBD1 (6 bases). The CDR3 runs 15 residues. Germline V gene lookup returns CDR1 SGHRS and CDR2 YFSETQ. The CDR3 protein is CTSSLRSRGHNEQFF. CDR3 nucleotides: TGCACCAGCAGCTTGCGGAGCAGGGGACACAATGAGCAGTTCTTC.

This clonotype occurred a few times. The chain recombines TRBV6-2 or TRBV6-3 with TRBJ2-2; D is unresolved. The ends were cut back, 0 bases at V and 6 bases at J, with 5 bases in the middle. Per germline, CDR1 MNHEY and CDR2 SVGEGT. This CDR3 comprises 13 residues. CDR3 coding DNA: TGTGCCAGCAGTTACTCCTCGTCCGGGGAGCTGTTTTTT. It yields the protein CASSYSSSGELFF.

The sample holds a few counts of this clonotype. V and J are TRBV6-2 or TRBV6-3 and TRBJ1-1, with 9 bases that match TRBD1. Germline V CDR1 and CDR2: MNHEY, SVGEGT. This CDR3 spans 15 amino acids. Trimming cost V 6 bases and J 3 bases; bases outside gene matches: 8. CDR3 in DNA: TGTGCCAGCAGATCCCCGGGACAGGGCGACACTGAAGCTTTCTTT. Translated, it gives CASRSPGQGDTEAFF.

This clonotype occurred a few times. The chain is built from TRBV28 and TRBJ1-5; D is uncertain. This CDR3 has 9 residues. With 11 bases removed from V and 15 bases from J, the gap between germline ends came to 14 bases. Germline V gene lookup returns CDR1 MDHEN and CDR2 SYDVKM. DNA of the CDR3: TGTGCCTGGGGAGTCCCTCGGCATTTT. It specifies CAWGVPRHF.

This clonotype was observed a few times. This sequence joins TRBV4-3 and TRBJ2-3; possibly TRBD2 for D (5 bases). There are 15 residues in the CDR3. V was clipped by 1 base and J by 5 bases, with 13 bases between them. Germline-derived CDR1 and CDR2 are LGHNA and YSLEER. The CDR3 protein is CASSQVAARVDTQYF. CDR3 coding DNA: TGCGCCAGCAGCCAAGTTGCGGCGCGGGTAGATACGCAGTATTTT.

The chain has TRBV12-3 or TRBV12-4 and TRBJ1-5; 7 bases agree with TRBD1. The ends lost 0 bases at V and 1 base at J; junction bases unmatched: 0. There are 15 residues in the CDR3. The CDR3 nucleotides are TGTGCCAGCAGTTTAGCCAGGGGGAGCAATCAGCCCCAGCATTTT. It codes for CASSLARGSNQPQHF.

This chain connects TRBV20-1 to TRBJ2-3; D is uncertain. The CDR3 sequence is 13 residues long. V lost 3 bases to trimming and J lost 6 bases, with 13 bases between them. Germline CDR1 is DFQATT and CDR2 is SNEGSKA (reference sequence). The CDR3 DNA reads TGCAGTGCTAGGTTAGGGTCTAGGGATACGCAGTATTTT. Translated: CSARLGSRDTQYF.

A few counts support this clonotype. The chain has TRBV18 and TRBJ1-1, with D tentatively TRBD1 (6 bases). This CDR3 region has 14 residues. V was pared by 4 bases and J by 5 bases, with 14 bases between. CDR1 is KGHSH and CDR2 is LQKENI in the germline V gene. CDR3 sequence reads: CASSRKQGFTEAFF. The DNA for the CDR3 is TGTGCCAGCTCACGCAAACAGGGTTTTACTGAAGCTTTCTTT.

The chain carries TRBV18 and TRBJ2-7, with 8 bases that match TRBD1. CDR1 is KGHSH, CDR2 LQKENI, per germline. Unmatched junction bases numbered 8, after V lost 3 bases and J lost 7 bases. There are 14 residues in the CDR3. The chain's CDR3 is CASSPSQGADEQYF. The CDR3 DNA reads as TGTGCCAGCTCACCGTCTCAGGGGGCGGATGAGCAGTACTTC.

The V and J genes are TRBV7-2 and TRBJ2-4; D unclear. V lost 5 bases to trimming and J lost 0 bases, with 11 bases between them. The CDR3 consists of 15 residues. CDR1 is SGHTA and CDR2 is FQGNSA in the germline V gene. In DNA form, the CDR3 reads TGTGCCAGCAGCAAACAAGCTCTAGCCAAAAACATTCAGTACTTC. Translated: CASSKQALAKNIQYF.

This clonotype appeared many times. The chain employs TRBV2 and TRBJ1-1; the D is unclear. The CDR3 covers 17 residues. The germline CDR1 and CDR2 sequences are SNHLY and FYNNEI. V was trimmed by 7 bases and J by 0 bases, leaving 21 bases between them. CDR3 protein: CASTYGGEGRMNTEAFF. The CDR3 bases are TGTGCCAGCACCTACGGAGGCGAGGGTCGGATGAACACTGAAGCTTTCTTT.

The chain carries TRBV7-9 and TRBJ1-1, with D possibly matching TRBD1 (6 bases). Germline V gene lookup returns CDR1 SEHNR and CDR2 FQNEAQ (reference sequence). V dropped 6 bases and J dropped 4 bases, with 15 bases sitting between them. The CDR3 is made up of 14 amino acids. The CDR3 sequence: CASSRVTGSTEAFF. The CDR3, as DNA: TGTGCCAGCAGTCGAGTCACAGGGTCCACTGAAGCTTTCTTT.

This clonotype was seen a few times. The chain links TRBV20-1 to TRBJ2-1; tentative D call: TRBD1 (6 bases). The CDR3 has 13 residues. The V gene's germline CDR1 is DFQATT and CDR2 SNEGSKA (reference sequence). Trimming pared 6 bases from V and 7 bases from J, leaving 16 bases between. The CDR3 reads CSAPPDSTNEQFF. The DNA for the CDR3 is TGCAGTGCCCCTCCGGACAGCACGAATGAGCAGTTCTTC.

This clonotype has at least ten counts. This CDR3 reads CASSDLGPGNTEAFF. CDR3 sequence (DNA): TGCGCCAGCAGTGATTTGGGACCAGGGAACACTGAAGCTTTCTTT. The rearrangement uses TRBV10-2 and TRBJ1-1; possibly TRBD1 for D (5 bases). The V end lost 3 bases, the J end lost 1 base, and 12 bases lay between the germline ends. The CDR3 totals 15 residues. Per germline, CDR1 WSHSY and CDR2 SAAADI.

This clonotype was detected ten times or more. The genes are TRBV5-5 and TRBJ2-3; possible D gene TRBD2, 5 bases. Between the trimmed V and J ends, which lost 5 bases and 0 bases, there was a span of 13 bases. Looked up from germline, CDR1 is SGHKS and CDR2 is YYEKEE (reference sequence). The CDR3 length is 15 residues. The CDR3 sequence is CASSPESGSTDTQYF. The CDR3 bases are TGTGCCAGCAGTCCGGAGAGCGGTAGCACAGATACGCAGTATTTT.

This clonotype was counted only a few times. The rearrangement uses TRBV7-9 and TRBJ2-5; D is possibly TRBD1 or TRBD2 (6 bases each). The CDR3 has 13 residues. Germline-derived CDR1 and CDR2 are SEHNR and FQNEAQ (reference sequence). V dropped 8 bases and J dropped 4 bases, with 14 bases sitting between them. The CDR3 DNA reads TGTGCCAGCGTGTCGGGGGCTTCAGAGACCCAGTACTTC. It specifies CASVSGASETQYF.

The chain uses TRBV7-2 and TRBJ2-1; the match to TRBD2 covers 8 bases. Germline V gene lookup returns CDR1 SGHTA and CDR2 FQGNSA. Trimming took 5 bases from V and 3 from J; bases not matched to a gene: 6. The CDR3 spans 15 residues. The CDR3 loop reads CASSPQAGGYNEQFF. In DNA form, the CDR3 reads TGTGCCAGCAGCCCACAGGCGGGGGGCTACAATGAGCAGTTCTTC. Combining the CDR3 with reference TRBV7-2 and TRBJ2-1 gives the whole variable domain GAGVSQSPSNKVTEKGKDVELRCDPISGHTALYWYRQSLGQGLEFLIYFQGNSAPDKSGLPSDRFSAERTGGSVSTLTIQRTQQEDSAVYLCASSPQAGGYNEQFFGPGTRLTVL.

This clonotype was observed at least ten times. The chain links TRBV18 to TRBJ2-1, with D perhaps TRBD1 (6 bases). Trimming left V 2 bases short and J 10 bases short, with 15 bases between. CDR3 length equals 14 residues. CDR1 KGHSH and CDR2 LQKENI come from the germline V gene. The CDR3 DNA reads as TGTGCCAGCTCACCAATGAGGGCCCAGGGGGAGCAGTTCTTC. The encoded protein is CASSPMRAQGEQFF.

This clonotype has a handful of counts. This sequence joins TRBV7-9 and TRBJ1-2; TRBD1 is a possible D gene (5 bases). The germline CDR1 and CDR2 sequences are SEHNR and FQNEAQ (reference sequence). The CDR3 runs 13 residues. Trimming cost V 5 bases and J 4 bases, with 11 bases left between them. CDR3 nucleotides: TGTGCCAGCAGCCCGGAGGGGAGCTATGGCTACACCTTC. Translation: CASSPEGSYGYTF.

This clonotype has a count of ten or more. This chain joins TRBV7-2 and TRBJ2-7; 12 bases are shared with TRBD2. The CDR3 contains 18 residues. Germline CDR1 and CDR2: SGHTA and FQGNSA. Losses at the gene ends were 0 bases for V and 6 bases for J; bases not matched to a gene: 12. In DNA, the CDR3 is TGTGCCAGCAGCTTAGCGCGGCTAGCGGGAGGGAGTGTCGGCGAGCAGTACTTC. This encodes CASSLARLAGGSVGEQYF.

About this clonotype: This may be a read error: a much more frequent sequence differs by one nucleotide. The genes are TRBV18 and TRBJ1-1, with D tentatively TRBD1 (5 bases). With 3 bases removed from V and 5 bases from J, the gap between germline ends came to 16 bases. CDR3 size: 15 residues. From germline, CDR1 is KGHSH and CDR2 LQKENI. The CDR3 region has the DNA TGTGCCAGCTCACCCCGGGACGGGATTGGGACTGAAGCTTTCTTT. Translating gives CASSPRDGIGTEAFF.

This clonotype showed up just a few times. V and J are TRBV28 and TRBJ1-1; no definite D call. V gave up 2 bases and J gave up 2 bases, with 12 bases separating them. The CDR3 runs to 15 residues. The germline CDR1 and CDR2 sequences are MDHEN and SYDVKM. CDR3 sequence (DNA): TGTGCCAGCAGTTTAGTCGCTCTGGGAAACACTGAAGCTTTCTTT. Residues: CASSLVALGNTEAFF.

There are a few counts of this clonotype. The gene calls are TRBV6-2 or TRBV6-3 and TRBJ1-1; 8 bases fit TRBD1. The CDR3 has 14 residues. Germline CDR1 and CDR2: MNHEY and SVGEGT. V dropped 6 bases and J dropped 7; count of bases not matched to a gene: 10. The CDR3 spells CASSRDQGAGEAFF. In DNA, the CDR3 is TGTGCCAGCAGCCGAGATCAGGGGGCCGGTGAAGCTTTCTTT.

This clonotype was recorded many times. V gene TRBV7-2 combines with J gene TRBJ1-3; weak D call: TRBD1 (5 bases). Trimming pared 5 bases from V and 0 bases from J, leaving 11 bases between. The germline V gene encodes CDR1 SGHTA and CDR2 FQGNSA. The CDR3 sequence is 15 residues long. CDR3 coding DNA: TGTGCCAGCAGCGCGGGACCGCGCTCTGGAAACACCATATATTTT. The encoded protein is CASSAGPRSGNTIYF.